The next 22 T cell receptor beta chains were all read from a single sample in a study of early T cells in non-severe SARS-CoV-2 infection. Using its own MiXCR run on the 5' RACE reads, TCRdb lists one record per CDR3 protein. The sample includes about 30,000 distinct CDR3 sequences, 5.2% of them seen just once. The material sequenced was whole blood. The receptor source for this set is an adult who was a healthcare worker with PCR-confirmed SARS-CoV-2 infection or an uninfected control (not recorded which).

This clonotype has ten or more counts. This rearrangement joins TRBV20-1 to TRBJ1-1; 7 bases are a match to TRBD1. Germline trimming cut 7 bases from V and 11 bases from J; bases unmatched to any gene: 19. Germline V CDR1 and CDR2: DFQATT, SNEGSKA (reference sequence). The CDR3 has 14 amino acids. Here the CDR3 reads CSVKTGQRTSKAFF. The CDR3 nucleotides are TGCAGTGTTAAAACGGGACAGCGAACATCCAAGGCTTTCTTT.

In its sample, this clonotype was seen many times. The chain links TRBV28 to TRBJ2-1, with 12 bases aligning to TRBD2. V was pared by 1 base and J by 3 bases, with 1 base of the junction left unmatched. This CDR3 spans 16 amino acids. The germline CDR1 and CDR2 sequences are MDHEN and SYDVKM. The CDR3 DNA is TGTGCCAGCAGTTTATTGGGACTAGCGGGCTACAATGAGCAGTTCTTC. It is translated as CASSLLGLAGYNEQFF. The full variable domain, completed using reference TRBV28 and TRBJ2-1, is DVKVTQSSRYLVKRTGEKVFLECVQDMDHENMFWYRQDPGLGLRLIYFSYDVKMKEKGDIPEGYSVSREKKERFSLILESASTNQTSMYLCASSLLGLAGYNEQFFGPGTRLTVL.

This clonotype was seen many times. The V call is TRBV29-1, the J call TRBJ2-5; TRBD2 aligns across 7 bases. With 3 bases clipped from V and 5 bases from J, the junction kept 3 bases outside the gene matches. The CDR3 loop spans 12 amino acids. Germline V gene sequence: CDR1 SQVTM, CDR2 ANQGSEA. CDR3 sequence: CSVDTSDETQYF. The CDR3, as DNA: TGCAGCGTTGACACTAGCGACGAGACCCAGTACTTC.

This clonotype was observed a few times. The rearrangement joins TRBV20-1 to TRBJ2-3; 11 nucleotides match TRBD2. The germline V gene encodes CDR1 DFQATT and CDR2 SNEGSKA (reference sequence). This CDR3 is 15 amino acids long. V was clipped by 6 bases and J by 4 bases; unmatched bases: 9. The CDR3 DNA is TGCAGTGCGAACCATCTAGCGGGAGGCCCAGATACGCAGTATTTT. It encodes CSANHLAGGPDTQYF.

The table lists this clonotype with many counts. The gene calls are TRBV7-2 and TRBJ1-3, with a possible D match to TRBD1 (5 bases). Trimming left V 3 bases short and J 6 bases short, with 21 bases between. CDR3 length: 17 residues. Germline CDR1 reads SGHTA; CDR2 reads FQGNSA. Here the CDR3 DNA reads TGTGCCAGCAGCTTCAATTCGGCGTCCACAGGCCAAAACACCATATATTTT. Encoded protein: CASSFNSASTGQNTIYF. Full variable domain (rest looked up from reference TRBV7-2 and TRBJ1-3): GAGVSQSPSNKVTEKGKDVELRCDPISGHTALYWYRQSLGQGLEFLIYFQGNSAPDKSGLPSDRFSAERTGGSVSTLTIQRTQQEDSAVYLCASSFNSASTGQNTIYFGEGSWLTVV.

This clonotype was seen at least ten times. The chain uses TRBV12-3 or TRBV12-4 and TRBJ1-1, with TRBD1 as a possible D gene (6 bases). The CDR3 is 15 residues long. V was clipped by 4 bases and J by 6 bases, with 18 bases between them. This CDR3 is CASSSGGGRRSEAFF. As DNA, the CDR3 is TGTGCCAGCAGTTCCGGCGGGGGGCGAAGGTCTGAAGCTTTCTTT.

This clonotype turned up a few times. The rearrangement links TRBV3-1 to TRBJ1-4, with D perhaps matching TRBD1 (6 bases). Between the trimmed V and J ends, which lost 4 bases and 6 bases, there was a span of 15 bases. The CDR3 runs 15 residues. CDR1 and CDR2 (germline): LGHDT, YNNKEL (reference sequence). The CDR3 loop is CASSPGTPWDEKLFF. The CDR3 DNA reads as TGTGCCAGCAGCCCAGGGACACCCTGGGATGAAAAACTGTTTTTT.

The chain recombines TRBV6-6 with TRBJ2-1; 14 bases match TRBD2. The CDR3 has 14 residues. Germline CDR1 is MNHNY and CDR2 is SVGAGI (reference sequence). V gave up 10 bases and J gave up 9 bases; unmatched junction bases: 8. DNA for the CDR3: TGTGCCAACAGGTTGACTAGCGGGAGGGGTGAGCAGTTCTTC. Its protein is CANRLTSGRGEQFF.

This clonotype was observed at least ten times. V usage is TRBV5-8 and J usage is TRBJ1-4; D call uncertain. Germline lookup yields CDR1 SGHTS and CDR2 YDEGEE. Trimming took off 4 bases at V and 5 bases at J, with 15 bases between the two ends. The CDR3 is 15 amino acids. The CDR3 region has the DNA TGTGCCAGCAGCCCCTGGTGGGGTTCAAATGAAAAACTGTTTTTT. Its protein is CASSPWWGSNEKLFF. Full variable domain (remainder filled in from reference TRBV5-8 and TRBJ1-4): EAGVTQSPTHLIKTRGQQATLRCSPISGHTSVYWYQQALGLGLQFLLWYDEGEERNRGNFPPRFSGRQFPNYSSELNVNALELEDSALYLCASSPWWGSNEKLFFGSGTQLSVL.

This clonotype was observed many times. This sequence joins TRBV28 and TRBJ1-2; 7 bases are shared with TRBD1. Germline lookup yields CDR1 MDHEN and CDR2 SYDVKM. CDR3 size: 13 residues. J was trimmed by 5 bases and V by 4 bases; bases with no gene match: 4. Here the CDR3 reads CASSWTGEYGYTF. CDR3 nucleotides: TGTGCCAGCAGTTGGACAGGCGAGTATGGCTACACCTTC.

In this sample, this clonotype turned up a few times. This sequence joins TRBV7-6 and TRBJ1-1; D gene unclear. With 10 bases removed from V and 5 bases from J, the gap between germline ends came to 17 bases. This CDR3 contains 13 residues. CDR1 and CDR2 from the germline V gene are SGHVS and FNYEAQ. In DNA form, the CDR3 reads TGTGCCACCTCCCCGGATAGGGTTACTGAAGCTTTCTTT. Residues: CATSPDRVTEAFF.

There are many counts of this clonotype. J is TRBJ2-1 and V is TRBV24-1; tentative D call: TRBD2 (5 bases). With 3 bases removed from V and 3 bases from J, the gap between germline ends came to 11 bases. CDR3 size: 15 residues. The germline V gene has CDR1 KGHDR and CDR2 SFDVKD. The chain's CDR3 is CATSDPSGNYNEQFF. Here the CDR3 DNA reads TGTGCCACCAGTGATCCCAGCGGAAACTACAATGAGCAGTTCTTC.

This clonotype was seen only a few times. The chain carries TRBV28 and TRBJ1-4, with no clear D. V lost 5 bases, J lost 7 bases, and 11 bases lay in between. Germline lookup yields CDR1 MDHEN and CDR2 SYDVKM. The CDR3 covers 13 residues. For the CDR3, the DNA is TGTGCCAGCAGTGAGGGAGTAGGTGAAAAACTGTTTTTT. This translates into CASSEGVGEKLFF.

Many counts were recorded for this clonotype. V and J are TRBV28 and TRBJ2-1; TRBD2 aligns across 10 bases. Germline CDR1 reads MDHEN; CDR2 reads SYDVKM. The trim removed 6 bases at V and 5 bases at J, leaving 7 bases unmatched. The CDR3 has 15 amino acids. The CDR3 is CASSLGLARNNEQFF. The DNA for the CDR3 is TGTGCCAGCAGCCTGGGACTAGCGCGAAACAATGAGCAGTTCTTC.

V gene TRBV11-2 combines with J gene TRBJ2-1, with D perhaps TRBD1 (6 bases). Germline V gene sequence: CDR1 SGHAT, CDR2 FQNNGV. V dropped 2 bases and J dropped 12 bases, with 11 bases sitting between them. The CDR3 covers 12 residues. CDR3 protein: CASSLYEQGQFF. CDR3 nucleotides: TGTGCCAGCAGCTTATACGAACAGGGGCAGTTCTTC.

This clonotype was seen many times. The rearrangement joins TRBV11-3 to TRBJ2-1; 9 nucleotides match TRBD1. Germline CDR1 is SGHNT and CDR2 is YENEEA. V shed 0 bases and J 7 bases; nucleotides not matched to a gene: 13. The length of the CDR3 is 18 residues. CDR3 loop: CASSLDSSPWDRENEQFF. CDR3 nucleotide sequence: TGTGCCAGCAGCTTAGATAGTTCCCCTTGGGACAGGGAGAATGAGCAGTTCTTC.

This clonotype has a count of ten or more. The chain has TRBV3-1 and TRBJ1-1; tentative D call: TRBD1 (5 bases). The CDR3 sequence is 16 residues long. Germline CDR1 and CDR2: LGHDT and YNNKEL (reference sequence). V was trimmed by 1 base and J by 0 bases, leaving 12 bases between them. The CDR3 sequence: CASSQVQGGVNTEAFF. For the CDR3, the DNA is TGTGCCAGCAGCCAAGTGCAGGGAGGAGTGAACACTGAAGCTTTCTTT.

This clonotype was counted a few times. V and J are TRBV9 and TRBJ2-1, with TRBD1 matching over 7 bases. Germline V gene data show CDR1 as SGDLS and CDR2 as YYNGEE. With 3 bases clipped from V and 4 bases from J, the junction kept 4 bases outside the gene matches. The CDR3 is made up of 14 amino acids. The CDR3 here is CASSEQGDYNEQFF. The CDR3 bases are TGTGCCAGCAGCGAGCAGGGGGATTACAATGAGCAGTTCTTC.

J is TRBJ1-5 and V is TRBV7-9, with D possibly TRBD1 on 6 matching bases. In germline, CDR1 is SEHNR, CDR2 FQNEAQ (reference sequence). V was trimmed by 7 bases and J by 7 bases, leaving 11 bases between them. The CDR3 is 12 amino acids. This CDR3 is CASTPGGQPQHF. DNA of the CDR3: TGTGCCAGCACCCCCGGGGGCCAGCCCCAGCATTTT.

This clonotype came up many times. This chain joins TRBV7-3 and TRBJ2-2, with 7 bases that match TRBD2. Germline V lookup: CDR1 SGHTA, CDR2 FQGTGA. With V trimmed by 4 bases and J by 0 bases, 5 bases remained unmatched. This CDR3 is 16 amino acids long. In DNA form, the CDR3 reads TGTGCCAGCAGCTCCCCTGCGGGAGCGAACACCGGGGAGCTGTTTTTT. Protein product: CASSSPAGANTGELFF.

This clonotype was seen at least ten times. The chain joins TRBV10-3 to TRBJ2-1; TRBD1 agrees at 7 bases. The CDR3 spans 13 residues. The germline gives CDR1 ENHRY, CDR2 SYGVKD. Losses at the gene ends were 2 bases for V and 8 bases for J; bases not matched to a gene: 3. The CDR3, as DNA: TGTGCCATCAGTGAGCAGGGGGACGATGAGCAGTTCTTC. It encodes CAISEQGDDEQFF.

This clonotype was seen a few times. The chain employs TRBV20-1 and TRBJ2-3; D perhaps matches TRBD2 (6 bases). The V gene's germline CDR1 is DFQATT and CDR2 SNEGSKA (reference sequence). Trimming took off 6 bases at V and 2 bases at J, with 21 bases between the two ends. There are 16 residues in the CDR3. The CDR3 DNA follows: TGCAGTGCCAACAAGCGGGCCAACGGATACACAGATACGCAGTATTTT. Protein product: CSANKRANGYTDTQYF.